By share, the clone carrying this T cell receptor beta chain ranks as large. Its antigen is currently unknown. The sequence runs out 3 residues before the end of the CDR3; the remainder is reconstructed from the germline J gene. Sequencing was performed with immunoSEQ multiplex PCR; in TCRdb, only in-frame clones are kept and a portion is missing. The specimen has approximately 28,000 clones, none found just once. The length of the CDR3 is 13 residues. In germline, CDR1 is SGHDN, CDR2 FVKESK. V gave up 6 bases and J gave up 9 bases, with 15 bases separating them. The data belong to a study of T cell clonality in common variable immunodeficiency. Overall study findings and caveats: Fewer deletions and N-nucleotide insertions were reportedly seen in common variable immunodeficiency TCR beta sequences.

Material for sequencing was peripheral blood mononuclear cells. The chain couples TRBV14 to TRBJ2-1; a weak D match, TRBD1 (5 bases). The receptor's source is a human donor with common variable immunodeficiency. CDR3 loop: CASSLSTQGEQFF. The part of the CDR3 DNA that was read is TGTGCCAGCAGTCTCTCGACGCAGGGTGAG.